This is a list of T cell receptor beta chains from one sample in a study of Ad26.COV2.S vaccination and SARS-CoV-2 variants. This table comes from immunoSEQ multiplex PCR, and its TCRdb copy is limited to in-frame clones, with some not included. The data hold about 480,000 clones, with roughly 87% observed a single time. This specimen consisted of peripheral blood, obtained in a trial of Ad26.COV2.S vaccine versus placebo. The receptors come from a person aged 18 to 59 who received the Ad26.COV2.S COVID-19 vaccine or a placebo. Both conserved end residues are part of each CDR3. Each record gives: clone size, J gene, D gene, V gene, CDR3 protein, CDR3 DNA. D genes are given only for firm matches. Clone size is given for some rows only: seen once, a few or many times, or a class if the clone is expanded.

>-|TRBJ2-1|-|TRBV25-1
CASSDMPLGPNEQFF
TGTGCCAGCAGTGATATGCCGCTAGGTCCGAATGAGCAGTTCTTC
>-|TRBJ2-1|TRBD2|TRBV7-3
CASGLANYNEQFF
TGTGCCAGCGGACTAGCGAACTACAATGAGCAGTTCTTC
>few|TRBJ2-5|-|TRBV7-8
CASSPRGSAETQYF
TGTGCCAGCAGCCCCCGGGGCTCCGCGGAGACCCAGTACTTC
>-|TRBJ2-3|TRBD2|TRBV7-2
CASSLAAVRGRNTQYF
TGTGCCAGCAGCTTAGCAGCGGTCCGCGGGAGGAATACGCAGTATTTT
>-|TRBJ1-2|-|TRBV9
CASSPSTRRVGYTF
TGTGCCAGCAGCCCATCCACGAGGAGGGTAGGCTACACCTTC
>-|TRBJ2-3|TRBD2|TRBV5-1
CASSHGTSGDTQYF
TGCGCCAGCAGCCATGGGACTAGTGGGGATACGCAGTATTTT
>-|TRBJ2-1|-|TRBV29-1
CSVEGAARSYNEQFF
TGCAGCGTTGAAGGGGCGGCCCGCTCCTACAATGAGCAGTTCTTC
>-|TRBJ2-3|-|TRBV28
CASSPRTVPSITDTQYF
TGTGCCAGCAGTCCCCGGACGGTACCTTCTATAACAGATACGCAGTATTTT
>-|TRBJ1-4|-|TRBV28
CASAGATNEKLFF
TGTGCCAGTGCGGGGGCAACTAATGAAAAACTGTTTTTT
>-|TRBJ2-1|TRBD1|TRBV30
CAWGQVNYNEQFF
TGTGCCTGGGGACAGGTTAATTACAATGAGCAGTTCTTC
>-|TRBJ2-1|-|TRBV18
CASSPGGTSYNEQFF
TGTGCCAGCTCACCAGGGGGTACCTCCTACAATGAGCAGTTCTTC
>-|TRBJ2-1|TRBD2|TRBV7-3
CASSRWGGGPHSYNEQFF
TGTGCCAGCAGCCGATGGGGGGGAGGACCCCACTCCTACAATGAGCAGTTCTTC
>once|TRBJ1-1|-|TRBV28
CASRAGGGRNTEAFF
TGTGCCAGCAGGGCCGGGGGGGGCCGGAACACTGAAGCTTTCTTT
>-|TRBJ2-4|-|TRBV12-3/TRBV12-4
CASSSGADIQYF
TGTGCCAGCAGTTCCGGGGCGGACATTCAGTACTTC
>-|TRBJ2-1|TRBD2|TRBV5-1
CASAQPRGGVGNNEQFF
TGCGCCAGCGCCCAACCACGGGGGGGAGTGGGAAACAATGAGCAGTTCTTC
>-|TRBJ1-2|TRBD1|TRBV7-7
CASSLEGQGNKDYGYTF
TGTGCTAGCAGCTTAGAAGGACAGGGTAATAAAGACTATGGCTACACCTTC
>once|TRBJ2-7|-|TRBV28
CASSFSRDIPYEQYF
TGTGCCAGCAGTTTTTCCCGGGACATACCCTACGAGCAGTACTTC
>-|TRBJ1-6|-|TRBV5-6
CASLSGGTNNSPLHF
TGTGCCAGCCTCAGCGGGGGTACGAATAATTCACCCCTCCACTTT
>-|TRBJ1-1|-|TRBV7-3
CASSSEPGRNTEAFF
TGTGCCAGCAGCTCCGAACCCGGGAGGAACACTGAAGCTTTCTTT
>-|TRBJ2-2|-|TRBV24-1
CATSPEGIGNTGELFF
TGTGCCACCTCCCCTGAAGGAATAGGGAACACCGGGGAGCTGTTTTTT
>-|TRBJ1-1|-|TRBV28
CASSLYTGGTEAFF
TGTGCCAGCAGTTTATATACCGGGGGCACTGAAGCTTTCTTT
>-|TRBJ2-1|-|TRBV28
CASSQLWIRQDSQNEQFF
TGTGCCAGCAGTCAACTATGGATTCGGCAGGACTCCCAAAATGAGCAGTTCTTC
>-|TRBJ2-7|-|TRBV5-6
CASSPWGRQGGEQYF
TGTGCCAGCAGCCCCTGGGGAAGGCAGGGGGGCGAGCAGTACTTC